This TCR beta chain was identified in a study of cytomegalovirus exposure and HLA in healthy donors. This PCR relied on a set of 60 Vbeta primers and 13 Jbeta primers. Profiling relied on immunoSEQ multiplex PCR, and the TCRdb table lists in-frame clones only, not all of them. Of about 170,000 clones detected, around 85% appear once; the ten largest clones hold 1%. The CDR3 is made up of 15 amino acids. The germline V and J ends were trimmed by 5 bases and 4 bases, with 15 bases remaining between them. The germline V gene has CDR1 MRHNA and CDR2 SNTAGT. The sequenced sample was PBMCs. The chain carries TRBV6-4 and TRBJ2-1, with D unclear. The sequence was obtained from a boy aged 2 to 9 in good health and CMV-seronegative. CDR3 nucleotides: TGTGCCAGCAGTATATACAACACAGATTACAATGAGCAGTTCTTC. It yields the protein CASSIYNTDYNEQFF.